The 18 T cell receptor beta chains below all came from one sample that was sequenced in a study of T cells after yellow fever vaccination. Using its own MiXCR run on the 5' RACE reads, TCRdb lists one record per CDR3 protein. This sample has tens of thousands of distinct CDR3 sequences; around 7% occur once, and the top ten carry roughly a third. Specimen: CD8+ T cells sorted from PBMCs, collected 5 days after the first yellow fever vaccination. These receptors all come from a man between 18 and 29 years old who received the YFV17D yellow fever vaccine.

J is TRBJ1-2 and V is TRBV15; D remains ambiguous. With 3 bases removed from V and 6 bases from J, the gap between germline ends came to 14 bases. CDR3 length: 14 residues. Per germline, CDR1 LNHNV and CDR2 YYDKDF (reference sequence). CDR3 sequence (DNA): TGTGCCACCAGCAGGGTTATTTCCCCCGATGGCTACACCTTC. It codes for CATSRVISPDGYTF.

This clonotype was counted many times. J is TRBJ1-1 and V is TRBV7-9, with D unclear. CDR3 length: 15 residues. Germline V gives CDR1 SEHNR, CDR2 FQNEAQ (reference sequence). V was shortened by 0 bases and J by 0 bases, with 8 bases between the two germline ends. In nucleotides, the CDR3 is TGTGCCAGCAGCTTAGCGTGGGCGCTGAACACTGAAGCTTTCTTT. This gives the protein CASSLAWALNTEAFF.

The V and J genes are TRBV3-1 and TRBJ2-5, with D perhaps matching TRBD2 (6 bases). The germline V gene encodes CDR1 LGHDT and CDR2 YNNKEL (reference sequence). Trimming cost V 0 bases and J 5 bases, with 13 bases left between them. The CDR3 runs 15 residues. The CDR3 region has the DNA TGTGCCAGCAGCCAAGACCGGGGGATGGGGGAGACCCAGTACTTC. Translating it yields CASSQDRGMGETQYF.

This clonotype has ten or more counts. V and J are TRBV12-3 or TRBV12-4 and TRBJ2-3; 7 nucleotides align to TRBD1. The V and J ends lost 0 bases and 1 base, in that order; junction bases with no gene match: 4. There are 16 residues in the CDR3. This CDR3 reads CASSLAGDSRTDTQYF. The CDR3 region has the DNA TGTGCCAGCAGTTTAGCGGGGGACAGCCGCACAGATACGCAGTATTTT.

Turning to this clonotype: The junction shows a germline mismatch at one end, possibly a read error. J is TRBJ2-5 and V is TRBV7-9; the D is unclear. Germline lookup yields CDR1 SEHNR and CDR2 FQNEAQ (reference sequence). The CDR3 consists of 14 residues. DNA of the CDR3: TGTGCCATCAGCTTTGGGCCCCTTGGGGAGACCCAGTACTTC. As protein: CAISFGPLGETQYF. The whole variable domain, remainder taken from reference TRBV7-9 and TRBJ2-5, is DTGVSQNPRHKITKRGQNVTFRCDPISEHNRLYWYRQTLGQGPEFLTYFQNEAQLEKSRLLSDRFSAERPKGSFSTLEIQRTEQGDSAMYLCAISFGPLGETQYFGPGTRLLVL.

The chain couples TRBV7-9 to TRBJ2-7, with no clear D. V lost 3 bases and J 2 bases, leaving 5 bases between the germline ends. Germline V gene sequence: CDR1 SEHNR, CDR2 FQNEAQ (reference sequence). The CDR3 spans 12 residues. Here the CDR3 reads CASSFGTYEQYF. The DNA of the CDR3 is TGTGCCAGCAGCTTTGGGACCTACGAGCAGTACTTC. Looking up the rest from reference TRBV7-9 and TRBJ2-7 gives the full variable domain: DTGVSQNPRHKITKRGQNVTFRCDPISEHNRLYWYRQTLGQGPEFLTYFQNEAQLEKSRLLSDRFSAERPKGSFSTLEIQRTEQGDSAMYLCASSFGTYEQYFGPGTRLTVT.

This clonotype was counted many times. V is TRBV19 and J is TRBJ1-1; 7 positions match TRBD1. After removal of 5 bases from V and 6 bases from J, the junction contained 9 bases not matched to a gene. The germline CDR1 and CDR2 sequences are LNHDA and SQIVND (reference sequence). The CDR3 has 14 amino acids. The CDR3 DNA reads TGTGCCAGTAGTCCCCCTGGGGACAGTTCTGAAGCTTTCTTT. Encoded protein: CASSPPGDSSEAFF.

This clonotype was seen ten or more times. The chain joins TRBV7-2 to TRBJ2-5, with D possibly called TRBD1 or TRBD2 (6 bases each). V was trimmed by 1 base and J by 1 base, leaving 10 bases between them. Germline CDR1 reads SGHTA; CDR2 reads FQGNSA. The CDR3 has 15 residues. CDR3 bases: TGTGCCAGCAGCTTAGGTGGGGGGCCCCAAGAGACCCAGTACTTC. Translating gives CASSLGGGPQETQYF.

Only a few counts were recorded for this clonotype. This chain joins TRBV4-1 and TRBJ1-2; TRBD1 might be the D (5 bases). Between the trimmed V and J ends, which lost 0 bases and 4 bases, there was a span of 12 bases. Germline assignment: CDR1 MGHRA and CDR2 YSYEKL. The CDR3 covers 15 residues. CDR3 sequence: CASSQDGAVLYGYTF. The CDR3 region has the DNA TGCGCCAGCAGCCAAGATGGGGCCGTTCTCTATGGCTACACCTTC.

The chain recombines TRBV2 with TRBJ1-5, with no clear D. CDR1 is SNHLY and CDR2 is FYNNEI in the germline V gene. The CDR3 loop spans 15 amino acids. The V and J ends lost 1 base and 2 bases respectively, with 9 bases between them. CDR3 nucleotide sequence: TGTGCCAGCAGTGAAGAAATAGGGCGCAATCAGCCCCAGCATTTT. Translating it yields CASSEEIGRNQPQHF.

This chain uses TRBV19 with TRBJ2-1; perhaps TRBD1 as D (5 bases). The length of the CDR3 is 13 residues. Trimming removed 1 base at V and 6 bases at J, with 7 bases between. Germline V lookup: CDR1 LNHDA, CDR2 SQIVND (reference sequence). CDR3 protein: CASSIAGSNEQFF. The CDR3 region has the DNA TGTGCCAGTAGTATAGCAGGGTCCAATGAGCAGTTCTTC.

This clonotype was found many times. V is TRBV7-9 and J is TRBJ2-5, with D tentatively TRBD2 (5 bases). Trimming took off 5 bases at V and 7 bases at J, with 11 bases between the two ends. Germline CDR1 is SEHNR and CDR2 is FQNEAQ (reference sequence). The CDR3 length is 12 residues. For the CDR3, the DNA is TGTGCCAGCAGCCGGACTGTCGCGACCCAGTACTTC. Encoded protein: CASSRTVATQYF.

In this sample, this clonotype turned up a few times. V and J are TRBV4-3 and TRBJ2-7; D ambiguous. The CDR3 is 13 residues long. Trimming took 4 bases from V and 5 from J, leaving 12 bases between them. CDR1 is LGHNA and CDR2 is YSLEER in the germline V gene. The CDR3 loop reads CASSPILNHEQYF. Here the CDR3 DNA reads TGCGCCAGCAGCCCGATCCTGAACCACGAGCAGTACTTC.

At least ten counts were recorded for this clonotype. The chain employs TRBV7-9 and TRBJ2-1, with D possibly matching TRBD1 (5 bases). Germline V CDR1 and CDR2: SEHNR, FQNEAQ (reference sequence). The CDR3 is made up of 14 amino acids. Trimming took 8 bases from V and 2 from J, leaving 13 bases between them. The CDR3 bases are TGTGCCAGCTCCTGGGGCGCTACCTACAATGAGCAGTTCTTC. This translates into CASSWGATYNEQFF.

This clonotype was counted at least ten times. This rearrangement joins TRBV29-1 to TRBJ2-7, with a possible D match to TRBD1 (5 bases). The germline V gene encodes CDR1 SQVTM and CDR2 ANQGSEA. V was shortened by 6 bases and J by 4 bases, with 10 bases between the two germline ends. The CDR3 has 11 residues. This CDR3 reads CSVVRDYEQYF. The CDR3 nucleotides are TGCAGCGTAGTCAGGGATTACGAGCAGTACTTC.

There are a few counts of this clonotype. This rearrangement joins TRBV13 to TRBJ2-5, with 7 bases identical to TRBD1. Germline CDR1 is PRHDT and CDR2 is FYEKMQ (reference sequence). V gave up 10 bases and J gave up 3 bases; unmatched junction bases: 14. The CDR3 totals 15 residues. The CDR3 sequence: CATWRTGDHKETQYF. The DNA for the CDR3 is TGTGCCACCTGGCGTACAGGGGACCATAAAGAGACCCAGTACTTC.

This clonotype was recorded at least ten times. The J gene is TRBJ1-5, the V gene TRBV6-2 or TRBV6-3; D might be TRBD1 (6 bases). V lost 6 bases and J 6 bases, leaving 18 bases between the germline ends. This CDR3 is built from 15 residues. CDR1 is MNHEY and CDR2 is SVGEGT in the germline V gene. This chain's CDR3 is CASSSGTREVQPQHF. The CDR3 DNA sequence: TGTGCCAGCAGCTCCGGGACAAGGGAGGTTCAGCCCCAGCATTTT.

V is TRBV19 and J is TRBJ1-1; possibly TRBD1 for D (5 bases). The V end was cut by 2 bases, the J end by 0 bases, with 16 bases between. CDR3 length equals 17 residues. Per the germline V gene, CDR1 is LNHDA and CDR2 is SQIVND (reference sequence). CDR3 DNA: TGTGCCAGTAGTATAAAGGTCGTCGGGGGGTTGAACACTGAAGCTTTCTTT. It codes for CASSIKVVGGLNTEAFF.